This T cell receptor (beta chain) was sequenced during a study of beta chain features in type 1 diabetes. Looked up from germline, CDR1 is MDHEN and CDR2 is SYDVKM. The CDR3 spans 13 residues. With 7 bases clipped from V and 2 bases from J, the junction kept 3 bases outside the gene matches. The authors reverse transcribed all of the isolated RNA, so sequencing captured expressed TCRB transcripts. Repertoires were generated with immunoSEQ multiplex PCR, while TCRdb's copy carries only in-frame clones and drops some. The sample has about 140,000 clones; 6.9% are singletons. The sequence derives from a woman aged 25 to 39 in good health. The chain has TRBV28 and TRBJ2-3; 7 bases map to TRBD2. The specimen sequenced was central memory CD4+ T cells from blood. As DNA, the CDR3 is TGTGCCAGCACCAGCGGGGTCACAGATACGCAGTATTTT. The encoded protein is CASTSGVTDTQYF.